Shown below are 22 T cell receptor beta chains from a single sample sequenced in a study of graft-versus-host responses after intestinal transplantation. TCRdb's table, derived via immunoSEQ multiplex PCR, lists solely in-frame clones and lacks some. The profile shows 50,000 to 80,000 clones, around nine tenths of them singletons. These receptors have no known antigen. Material: unstimulated CD8+ T cells sorted from spleen or lymph node cells, obtained before transplant. These receptors all stem from a human donor who was the organ donor for an intestinal transplant.

The genes are TRBV14 and TRBJ2-7; 9 bases align to TRBD2. The CDR3 length is 15 residues. Per the germline V gene, CDR1 is SGHDN and CDR2 is FVKESK. The junction had 5 bases not matched to a gene; V was cut back by 1 base and J by 4 bases. CDR3 sequence: CASSQVRGGVYEQYF. The CDR3 DNA sequence: TGTGCCAGCAGCCAAGTTCGCGGGGGGGTATACGAGCAGTACTTC.

V is TRBV7-9 and J is TRBJ2-4, with TRBD1 matching over 7 bases. Germline loops: CDR1 SEHNR, CDR2 FQNEAQ (reference sequence). Trimming removed 5 bases from V and 6 bases from J; junction bases left unmatched: 10. This CDR3 has 15 residues. CDR3 loop: CASSRTGTARNIQYF. CDR3 DNA: TGTGCCAGCAGCCGCACCGGGACAGCAAGAAACATTCAGTACTTC.

J is TRBJ2-7 and V is TRBV15; 8 bases map to TRBD2. Germline CDR1 and CDR2: LNHNV and YYDKDF (reference sequence). The CDR3 is made up of 17 amino acids. Trimming cost V 1 base and J 3 bases; bases outside gene matches: 11. The CDR3 sequence is CATSRVVVREVDYEQYF. DNA of the CDR3: TGTGCCACCAGCAGAGTTGTTGTGCGGGAGGTAGACTACGAGCAGTACTTC.

This clone appeared a single time. The CDR3 region is CASSLGPSIANTGELFF. DNA for the CDR3: TGTGCCAGCAGTTTAGGCCCTAGCATCGCGAACACCGGGGAGCTGTTTTTT. The gene calls are TRBV27 and TRBJ2-2; possibly TRBD2 for D (5 bases). CDR3 length equals 17 residues. Germline CDR1 is MNHEY and CDR2 is SMNVEV (reference sequence). Between the trimmed V and J ends, which lost 2 bases and 0 bases, there was a span of 13 bases.

The chain is built from TRBV4-1 and TRBJ2-7, with 9 positions matching TRBD1. V trimming: 4 bases; J trimming: 5 bases; junction bases outside the gene matches: 9. Germline CDR1 MGHRA, CDR2 YSYEKL. The CDR3 spans 15 residues. The DNA of the CDR3 is TGCGCCAGCAGCCGAACACAGGGGGCGATGGACGAGCAGTACTTC. Translated: CASSRTQGAMDEQYF.

The V call is TRBV11-2, the J call TRBJ2-1, with D maybe TRBD2 (7 bases). V was cut by 1 base and J by 1 base, with 14 bases left in between. Germline CDR1 is SGHAT and CDR2 is FQNNGV. The CDR3 sequence is 17 residues long. CDR3 bases: TGTGCCAGCAGCTTAGGAGGGGGAGGGGTGTCCTACAATGAGCAGTTCTTC. Translation: CASSLGGGGVSYNEQFF.

This chain links TRBV28 with TRBJ2-7; 7 nucleotides line up with TRBD2. Germline V gene lookup returns CDR1 MDHEN and CDR2 SYDVKM. The CDR3 extends over 13 amino acids. Trimming cost V 5 bases and J 3 bases; bases outside gene matches: 4. The CDR3 DNA reads TGTGCCAGCAGTCGGGACTACGTCTACGAGCAGTACTTC. Residues: CASSRDYVYEQYF.

The chain carries TRBV4-1 and TRBJ1-5, with D tentatively TRBD1 (6 bases). The CDR3 totals 15 residues. Germline assignment: CDR1 MGHRA and CDR2 YSYEKL. V shed 4 bases and J shed 4 bases, with 14 bases lying between them. CDR3 protein: CASSLTAGVNQPQHF. In DNA form, the CDR3 reads TGCGCCAGCAGCCTCACGGCAGGGGTAAATCAGCCCCAGCATTTT.

V usage is TRBV9 and J usage is TRBJ1-2, with unresolved D. This CDR3 is built from 13 residues. Germline-derived CDR1 and CDR2 are SGDLS and YYNGEE. V was cut by 4 bases and J by 4 bases, with 11 bases left in between. CDR3 amino acids: CASSPTDSYGYTF. The CDR3, as DNA: TGTGCCAGCAGCCCGACTGATTCCTATGGCTACACCTTC.

V and J are TRBV28 and TRBJ1-1; TRBD1 might be the D (5 bases). The germline V and J ends were trimmed by 7 bases and 3 bases, with 12 bases remaining between them. Germline V CDR1 and CDR2: MDHEN, SYDVKM. CDR3 size: 13 residues. The CDR3 sequence is CASTVGPYTEAFF. DNA of the CDR3: TGTGCCAGCACCGTGGGGCCCTACACTGAAGCTTTCTTT.

The chain combines TRBV7-9 with TRBJ2-7, with D possibly TRBD2 on 5 matching bases. V was trimmed by 5 bases and J by 3 bases, leaving 20 bases between them. The CDR3 covers 16 residues. The germline gives CDR1 SEHNR, CDR2 FQNEAQ (reference sequence). This CDR3 reads CASSRLPEGRSYEQYF. Written as DNA, the CDR3 is TGTGCCAGCAGCCGACTACCAGAGGGCAGGAGCTACGAGCAGTACTTC.

The genes are TRBV5-4 and TRBJ2-1; 7 bases map to TRBD1. Germline V gene sequence: CDR1 SGHNT, CDR2 YYREEE (reference sequence). The CDR3 extends over 15 amino acids. The ends lost 4 bases at V and 0 bases at J; junction bases unmatched: 4. The CDR3 nucleotides are TGTGCCAGCAGCCCACAGGGGTTCTCCTACAATGAGCAGTTCTTC. This codes for CASSPQGFSYNEQFF.

This rearrangement joins TRBV25-1 to TRBJ2-5; D may be TRBD2 (5 bases). The CDR3 runs 15 residues. Trimming removed 1 base at V and 2 bases at J, with 11 bases between. Germline lookup yields CDR1 MGHDK and CDR2 SYGVNS. The CDR3 reads CASSEWRKGQETQYF. DNA for the CDR3: TGTGCCAGCAGTGAATGGAGGAAGGGTCAAGAGACCCAGTACTTC.

This clone was seen just once. The chain uses TRBV7-9 and TRBJ2-3; perhaps TRBD1 as D (5 bases). Germline V gives CDR1 SEHNR, CDR2 FQNEAQ (reference sequence). The ends were cut back, 5 bases at V and 5 bases at J, with 8 bases in the middle. CDR3 length: 12 residues. This CDR3 is CASSQGRDTQYF. CDR3 DNA: TGTGCCAGCAGCCAGGGAAGAGATACGCAGTATTTT.

This chain connects TRBV7-9 to TRBJ2-1, with 10 nucleotides matching TRBD1. The ends lost 5 bases at V and 5 bases at J; junction bases unmatched: 12. Looked up from germline, CDR1 is SEHNR and CDR2 is FQNEAQ (reference sequence). CDR3 length: 17 residues. The CDR3 is CASSLLPGQGNDNEQFF. The CDR3 coding sequence is TGTGCCAGCAGCCTGCTACCGGGACAGGGGAACGACAATGAGCAGTTCTTC.

The CDR3 bases are TGTGCCAGCAGCCAAGTAGTGACAATCTCTGGAAACACCATATATTTT. It specifies CASSQVVTISGNTIYF. This chain connects TRBV4-2 to TRBJ1-3, with D uncertain. Trimming took 1 base from V and 0 from J, leaving 10 bases between them. This CDR3 region has 16 residues. Per germline, CDR1 LGHNA and CDR2 YNFKEQ.

The chain joins TRBV5-4 to TRBJ2-5; TRBD1 might be the D (6 bases). V lost 3 bases to trimming and J lost 3 bases, with 12 bases between them. The V gene's germline CDR1 is SGHNT and CDR2 YYREEE (reference sequence). The CDR3 is made up of 14 amino acids. The CDR3 protein is CASSSRGGKETQYF. The DNA for the CDR3 is TGTGCCAGCAGCTCCAGGGGTGGAAAAGAGACCCAGTACTTC.

The chain links TRBV11-2 to TRBJ2-7; TRBD2 aligns across 7 bases. Losses at the gene ends were 1 base for V and 2 bases for J; bases not matched to a gene: 5. Per germline, CDR1 SGHAT and CDR2 FQNNGV. This CDR3 has 15 amino acids. CDR3 protein: CASSLAGGVAYEQYF. The CDR3 DNA sequence: TGTGCCAGCAGCTTAGCGGGGGGAGTGGCCTACGAGCAGTACTTC.

The chain links TRBV5-1 to TRBJ1-4, with 8 positions matching TRBD1. CDR3 length: 16 amino acids. Germline CDR1 reads SGHRS; CDR2 reads YFSETQ. With 0 bases clipped from V and 2 bases from J, the junction kept 3 bases outside the gene matches. For the CDR3, the DNA is TGCGCCAGCAGCTTGGACAGGGGGTGGACTAATGAAAAACTGTTTTTT. The encoded protein is CASSLDRGWTNEKLFF.

V gene TRBV14 combines with J gene TRBJ2-5; D gene unclear. The closer fit of TRBJ2-7 to the DNA end suggests the J call may be wrong. Germline loops: CDR1 SGHDN, CDR2 FVKESK. This CDR3 region has 14 residues. The CDR3 DNA sequence: TGTGCCAGCAGCGAAAATGGGTTGGAGCACGAGCAGTACTTC. Translating gives CASSENGLEHEQYF.

This clone appeared a single time. The chain couples TRBV7-3 to TRBJ1-1; weak D call: TRBD1 (5 bases). Per germline, CDR1 SGHTA and CDR2 FQGTGA. The ends were cut back, 0 bases at V and 1 base at J, with 9 bases in the middle. CDR3 size: 15 residues. CDR3 bases: TGTGCCAGCAGCTTAACGGGGGAGGCGAACACTGAAGCTTTCTTT. It yields the protein CASSLTGEANTEAFF. The complete variable domain, with remaining parts taken from reference TRBV7-3 and TRBJ1-1, reads GAGVSQTPSNKVTEKGKYVELRCDPISGHTALYWYRQSLGQGPEFLIYFQGTGAADDSGLPNDRFFAVRPEGSVSTLKIQRTERGDSAVYLCASSLTGEANTEAFFGQGTRLTVV.

The chain joins TRBV19 to TRBJ2-5; TRBD1 aligns across 8 bases. The junction had 8 bases not matched to a gene; V was cut back by 6 bases and J by 5 bases. Germline-derived CDR1 and CDR2 are LNHDA and SQIVND (reference sequence). The CDR3 is made up of 14 amino acids. The CDR3 reads CASSRGQGGETQYF. The CDR3 DNA is TGTGCCAGTAGCCGCGGACAGGGTGGCGAGACCCAGTACTTC.